This T cell receptor (beta chain) was sequenced during a study of glioma-infiltrating T cells after dendritic cell vaccination (dated by TCRdb to about 2016). About the investigation overall: The cohort comprised about 15 glioblastoma patients from Phase I and II dendritic cell vaccination trials, 9 newly diagnosed and 6 with recurrent disease. Autologous tumor lysate-pulsed dendritic cell vaccination was administered to the patients between about 2003 and 2013. The vaccine consisted of monocyte-derived dendritic cells cultured about 7 days with IL-4 and GM-CSF, then pulsed overnight with autologous tumor lysate. Three intradermal dendritic cell vaccine injections were administered to patients at biweekly intervals in the arm below the axilla. Deep sequencing of TCR beta CDR3 regions was used to quantify tumor-infiltrating lymphocyte content and compare tumor and blood repertoires in dendritic cell-vaccinated glioblastoma patients. Survival after dendritic cell vaccination was correlated with TCR sequencing metrics, including TIL content and tumor-blood repertoire overlap.

The immunoSEQ assay amplified TCRB CDR3 regions from about 2 micrograms of genomic DNA, or from all available DNA when less than that amount was available. Multiplex PCR used 60 forward primers for TCR V beta segments and 13 reverse primers for J beta segments. To estimate reads per starting template, synthetic control templates were spiked into each sample at limiting dilution. Reads of 87 bp were generated by sequencing on the Illumina HiSeq System. Per the original workflow: To remove PCR and sequencing errors, closely related sequences were merged with a nearest neighbor algorithm. TCR overlap was measured as the percentage of unique tumor TCR beta sequences also present in the same patient's peripheral blood. The table was pulled from immuneACCESS by TCRdb, which kept in-frame rearrangements only. Such tables lose some clones; where checked, under half of the loss comes from unresolved V genes, and the rest has no known cause. The D gene and trimming were derived from the DNA, and the V and J assignments and clone size from that table. This sample lists around 90,000 clones; 81% were detected once. The top ten constitute 2.1% of the sample.

This clone was counted once. What antigen it recognizes has not been identified. Base qualities are missing; no much larger clone stands one base away. The germline V and J ends show losses of 4 bases and 7 bases respectively, and no gene match explains 10 bases of the junction. The CDR3 has 16 amino acids, counting the end cysteine and phenylalanine. Only the CDR3 part of the read is kept: 48 bases, read in frame from the first base. Reading the germline V gene gives CDR1 SGHDT and CDR2 YYEEEE. Read against the paper, the sample's time point label means: after dendritic cell vaccination, including at tumor progression/relapse. To be selected, patients needed enough residual fresh-frozen tumor tissue and more than two years of available survival data. Although molecular status otherwise differed among the glioblastoma patients, no patient had an isocitrate dehydrogenase mutation. PBMC were collected before vaccination, two weeks after the third vaccination, and at tumor progression if progression occurred. The Qiagen DNeasy Blood extraction Kit was used to extract genomic DNA.

Paper-wide results and their limitations: The response model built on TCR overlap across three groups was characterized as speculative, with prospective validation still needed. Longer time to progression and overall survival after dendritic cell vaccination were predicted by higher estimated pretreatment TIL content. The cohort was small and heterogeneous, few patients had complete blood and tumor sets, and even fewer had initial-recurrent tumor pairs. TCR clonality showed no direct relationship with survival, which suggests that a diverse polyclonal response may matter.

This TCR was recovered from a human donor with glioblastoma. Here the sequenced sample was blood, taken after dendritic cell vaccination. The rearranged chain carries TRBV5-6 and TRBJ1-6, with 8 central nucleotides matching TRBD1. Here is the DNA: TGTGCCAGCAGCGACCACCGACAGGGGTTAAATTCACCCCTCCACTTT. Translation gives CASSDHRQGLNSPLHF.